This T cell receptor beta chain appears in the sequencing data of a study of control samples from healthy donors and cancer patients. Trimming removed 4 bases from V and 7 bases from J; junction bases left unmatched: 12. Germline CDR1 is KGHDR and CDR2 is SFDVKD. The CDR3 runs to 16 residues. Here immunoSEQ multiplex PCR was the method, and the copy in TCRdb shows in-frame clones only, minus some. The sample shows about 76,000 clones, about nine tenths of them seen only once. The gene calls are TRBV24-1 and TRBJ2-1; TRBD1 agrees at 7 bases. Sequenced sample: PBMCs. This clonotype originated in a woman aged 45-65 years with colorectal cancer. The CDR3 DNA sequence: TGTGCCACCAGTGAGACAGGGAAAAGGAACACGAATGAGCAGTTCTTC. Residues: CATSETGKRNTNEQFF.